This TCR beta chain derives from a study of identical twins. This clonotype showed up many times. Its antigen remains unknown. Study outcomes and limitations: Researchers reported weaker excess twin sharing in beta out-of-frame sequences. Models underestimated out-of-frame TCR alpha sharing in monozygotic twins.

TCRdb called the 5' RACE reads again in MiXCR, with one record for every CDR3 protein. Altogether a few hundred thousand distinct CDR3 sequences are present, 9.6% being singletons, with the ten largest covering roughly 3%. V lost 6 bases and J lost 0, with 8 bases in between. The V gene's germline CDR1 is SQVTM and CDR2 ANQGSEA. The CDR3 runs to 13 residues. These data are also associated with another study on yellow fever vaccine responses in identical twins.

The gene calls are TRBV29-1 and TRBJ1-4; no reliable D call. Source material: PBMCs. This TCR was recovered from a woman aged 18-30 years in good health. The CDR3 spells CSVKSATNEKLFF. As DNA, the CDR3 is TGCAGCGTAAAATCTGCAACTAATGAAAAACTGTTTTTT.